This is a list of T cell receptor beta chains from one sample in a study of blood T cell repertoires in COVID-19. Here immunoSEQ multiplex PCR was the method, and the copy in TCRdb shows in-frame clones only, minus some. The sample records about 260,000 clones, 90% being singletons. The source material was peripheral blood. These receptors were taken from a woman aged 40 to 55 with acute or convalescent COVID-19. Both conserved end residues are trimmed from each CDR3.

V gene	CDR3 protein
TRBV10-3	AISEGGGNQPQH
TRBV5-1	ASSLVQDYGYT
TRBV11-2	ASSSTGDTQY
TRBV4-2	ASSQVSAGGRFATDTQY
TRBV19	ASSMTGRPSLYSNQPQH
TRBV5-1	ASSFSPTPGQATVGNSPLH
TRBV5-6	ASSRIDRIANEKLF
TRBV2	ASRGGDRSLYNSPLH
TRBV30	AGPPAGAGDTGELF
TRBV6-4	ASSARDTSTEAF
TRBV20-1	SAAGAGGYT
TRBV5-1	ASSLTSTGGREAF
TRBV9	ASSPRVSGGTDTQY
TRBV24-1	ATSDSNRDTLPYGYT
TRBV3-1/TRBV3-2	ASSFSLDEAF
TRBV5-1	ASSPGGLNTGELF
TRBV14	ASSQGTGVLVREAF
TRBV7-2	ASSYQTGANEKLF
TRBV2	ASSFNSNRVPNTEAF